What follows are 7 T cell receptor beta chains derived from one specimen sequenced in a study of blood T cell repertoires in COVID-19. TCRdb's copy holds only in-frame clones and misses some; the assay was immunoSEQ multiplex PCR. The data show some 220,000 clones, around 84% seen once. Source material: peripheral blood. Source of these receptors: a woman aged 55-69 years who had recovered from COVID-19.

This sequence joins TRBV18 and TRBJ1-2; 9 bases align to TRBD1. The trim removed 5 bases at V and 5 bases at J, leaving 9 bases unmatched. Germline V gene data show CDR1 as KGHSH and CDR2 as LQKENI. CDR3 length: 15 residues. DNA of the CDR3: TGTGCCAGCTCAGACCAGTACAGGGGGCCATATGGCTACACCTTC. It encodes CASSDQYRGPYGYTF.

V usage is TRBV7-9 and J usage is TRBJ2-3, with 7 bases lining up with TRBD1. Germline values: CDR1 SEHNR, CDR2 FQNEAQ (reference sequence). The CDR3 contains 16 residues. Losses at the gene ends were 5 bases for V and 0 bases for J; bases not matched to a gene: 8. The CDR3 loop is CASSPTGAQSTDTQYF. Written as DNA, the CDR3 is TGTGCCAGCAGCCCAACAGGGGCCCAAAGCACAGATACGCAGTATTTT.

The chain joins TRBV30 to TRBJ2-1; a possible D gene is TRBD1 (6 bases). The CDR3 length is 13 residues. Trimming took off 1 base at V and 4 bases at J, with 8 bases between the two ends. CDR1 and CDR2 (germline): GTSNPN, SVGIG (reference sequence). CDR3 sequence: CAWSGTGYNEQFF. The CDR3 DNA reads TGTGCCTGGAGTGGAACAGGGTACAATGAGCAGTTCTTC. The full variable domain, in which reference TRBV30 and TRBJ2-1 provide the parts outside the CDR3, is SQTIHQWPATLVQPVGSPLSLECTVEGTSNPNLYWYRQAAGRGLQLLFYSVGIGQISSEVPQNLSASRPQDRQFILSSKKLLLSDSGFYLCAWSGTGYNEQFFGPGTRLTVL.

CDR3 DNA sequence: TGTGCCAGCCTACTAGCGGGGGGATACACAGATACGCAGTATTTT. Translation gives CASLLAGGYTDTQYF. The chain links TRBV2 to TRBJ2-3; 12 nucleotides agree with TRBD2. Looked up from germline, CDR1 is SNHLY and CDR2 is FYNNEI. The CDR3 spans 15 residues. V lost 8 bases, J lost 2 bases, and 5 bases stayed unmatched.

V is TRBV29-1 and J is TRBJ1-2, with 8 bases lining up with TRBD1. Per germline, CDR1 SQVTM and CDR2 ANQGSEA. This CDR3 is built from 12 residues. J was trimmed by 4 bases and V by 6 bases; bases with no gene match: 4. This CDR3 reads CSVGQGAYGYTF. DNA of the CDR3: TGCAGCGTCGGACAGGGTGCCTATGGCTACACCTTC.

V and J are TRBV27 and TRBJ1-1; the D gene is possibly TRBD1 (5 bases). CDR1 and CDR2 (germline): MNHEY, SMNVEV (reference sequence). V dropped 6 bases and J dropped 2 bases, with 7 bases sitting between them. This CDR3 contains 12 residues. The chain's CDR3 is CASRDSNTEAFF. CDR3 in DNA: TGTGCCAGCAGAGACAGTAACACTGAAGCTTTCTTT.

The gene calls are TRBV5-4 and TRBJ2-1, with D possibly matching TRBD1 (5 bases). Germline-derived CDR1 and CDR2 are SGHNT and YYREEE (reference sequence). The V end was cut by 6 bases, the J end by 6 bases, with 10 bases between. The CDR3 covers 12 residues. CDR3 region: CASTIDSNEQFF. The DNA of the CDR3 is TGTGCCAGCACCATAGACAGCAATGAGCAGTTCTTC.